One sample yielded the 21 T cell receptor beta chains listed below, sequenced in a study of OX40 agonist ivuxolimab in advanced cancers. Profiled with immunoSEQ multiplex PCR; TCRdb holds only in-frame clones, not every one. The sample has 70,000 to 75,000 clones; around four fifths are singletons. The specimen comprised CD4+ or CD8+ T cells sorted from blood, sampled in a trial of the OX40 agonist ivuxolimab. These receptors all come from an adult with an advanced solid tumor such as melanoma, head and neck, liver or kidney cancer.

The chain carries TRBV19 and TRBJ2-3; 9 positions match TRBD1. V gave up 0 bases and J gave up 3 bases; unmatched junction bases: 7. CDR3 length: 17 residues. Germline V gene data show CDR1 as LNHDA and CDR2 as SQIVND (reference sequence). The CDR3 DNA follows: TGTGCCAGTAGTATAGATGCCGGGACAGGGATGACAGATACGCAGTATTTT. Translated, it gives CASSIDAGTGMTDTQYF.

The V and J genes are TRBV21-1 and TRBJ1-2. TRBV21-1 is noted as a pseudogene. The CDR3 sequence is 15 residues long. Here the CDR3 reads CASSKGGRGGYGYTF. CDR3 sequence (DNA): TGTGCCAGCAGCAAAGGGGGCAGGGGAGGGTATGGCTACACCTTC.

In its sample, this clone was seen a few times. The rearrangement joins TRBV6-1 to TRBJ2-5; D not resolved. The CDR3 extends over 15 amino acids. Germline CDR1 MNHNS, CDR2 SASEGT. V dropped 2 bases and J dropped 2 bases, with 12 bases sitting between them. Written as DNA, the CDR3 is TGTGCCAGCAGTGAATCGTGGACGGATCAAGAGACCCAGTACTTC. Amino acids: CASSESWTDQETQYF.

The rearrangement links TRBV27 to TRBJ2-7; D ambiguous. Germline lookup yields CDR1 MNHEY and CDR2 SMNVEV (reference sequence). The CDR3 covers 12 residues. The V end was cut by 6 bases, the J end by 0 bases, with 6 bases between. The CDR3 reads CASSQSSYEQYF. CDR3 DNA: TGTGCCAGCAGCCAGAGCTCCTACGAGCAGTACTTC.

The rearrangement joins TRBV11-2 to TRBJ1-1; D gene ambiguous. Germline CDR1 and CDR2: SGHAT and FQNNGV. The V gene lost 5 bases and the J gene lost 2 bases, with 6 bases spanning the gap. The CDR3 totals 12 residues. The CDR3 region is CASSAGNTEAFF. The CDR3 region has the DNA TGTGCCAGCAGCGCAGGAAACACTGAAGCTTTCTTT. Full variable domain (outside the CDR3, taken from reference TRBV11-2 and TRBJ1-1): EAGVAQSPRYKIIEKRQSVAFWCNPISGHATLYWYQQILGQGPKLLIQFQNNGVVDDSQLPKDRFSAERLKGVDSTLKIQPAKLEDSAVYLCASSAGNTEAFFGQGTRLTVV.

This sequence joins TRBV11-2 and TRBJ1-2, with no clear D. Trimming took off 6 bases at V and 1 base at J, with 9 bases between the two ends. Looked up from germline, CDR1 is SGHAT and CDR2 is FQNNGV. CDR3 size: 13 residues. CDR3 protein: CASRPTVNYGYTF. DNA of the CDR3: TGTGCCAGCAGACCTACAGTTAACTATGGCTACACCTTC.

V and J are TRBV6-5 and TRBJ2-5, with D possibly being TRBD1 (5 bases). CDR3 length: 14 amino acids. In germline, CDR1 is MNHEY, CDR2 SVGAGI. V lost 4 bases and J lost 2, with 11 bases in between. The CDR3 reads CASSFSQGQETQYF. The CDR3 DNA is TGTGCCAGCAGTTTCTCGCAGGGACAAGAGACCCAGTACTTC.

This chain connects TRBV29-1 to TRBJ2-1; 10 bases agree with TRBD1. The V and J ends lost 1 base and 9 bases, in that order; junction bases with no gene match: 9. CDR3 size: 15 residues. CDR1 is SQVTM, CDR2 ANQGSEA, per germline. CDR3 region: CSVEVRTGGFGEQFF. As DNA, the CDR3 is TGCAGCGTTGAAGTCCGGACAGGGGGTTTTGGTGAGCAGTTCTTC.

The CDR3 sequence: CASSRSRAATNEKLFF. In nucleotides, the CDR3 is TGTGCCAGCAGCCGTTCCCGGGCAGCAACTAATGAAAAACTGTTTTTT. The rearrangement joins TRBV28 to TRBJ1-4, with D unresolved. Trimming shortened V by 6 bases and J by 0 bases, and 14 bases separated the two germline ends. CDR3 length: 16 residues. Germline V lookup: CDR1 MDHEN, CDR2 SYDVKM.

The genes are TRBV5-1 and TRBJ2-7; unclear D gene. V lost 3 bases, J lost 0 bases, and 10 bases lay in between. The CDR3 sequence is 14 residues long. In germline, CDR1 is SGHRS, CDR2 YFSETQ. The CDR3 is CASSWGGGSYEQYF. CDR3 nucleotides: TGCGCCAGCAGCTGGGGTGGCGGCTCCTACGAGCAGTACTTC.

The chain is built from TRBV4-1 and TRBJ1-5, with 7 bases that match TRBD1. The CDR3 is 16 amino acids. CDR1 and CDR2 (germline): MGHRA, YSYEKL. J gave up 1 base and V 6 bases, and 9 bases lay outside the gene matches. The CDR3 sequence: CASRQNRGKSNQPQHF. In DNA, the CDR3 is TGCGCCAGCAGACAAAACAGGGGAAAGAGCAATCAGCCCCAGCATTTT.

V and J are TRBV6-6 and TRBJ2-3; no definite D call. The CDR3 loop spans 13 amino acids. Trimming took 5 bases from V and 4 from J, leaving 10 bases between them. Germline V CDR1 and CDR2: MNHNY, SVGAGI (reference sequence). Here the CDR3 reads CASSDPMADTQYF. CDR3 sequence (DNA): TGTGCCAGCAGTGATCCTATGGCAGATACGCAGTATTTT.

A single count supports this clone. The chain recombines TRBV9 with TRBJ2-3; 11 bases are a match to TRBD2. Trimming took 0 bases from V and 4 from J; bases not matched to a gene: 1. CDR3 length: 15 residues. Germline V gene sequence: CDR1 SGDLS, CDR2 YYNGEE. The CDR3, as DNA: TGTGCCAGCAGCGTAGCTAGCGGGGGGCCAGATACGCAGTATTTT. Its protein product is CASSVASGGPDTQYF. Combining the CDR3 with reference TRBV9 and TRBJ2-3 gives the whole variable domain DSGVTQTPKHLITATGQRVTLRCSPRSGDLSVYWYQQSLDQGLQFLIQYYNGEERAKGNILERFSAQQFPDLHSELNLSSLELGDSALYFCASSVASGGPDTQYFGPGTRLTVL.

The V and J genes are TRBV7-6 and TRBJ1-2, with 11 bases that match TRBD1. Losses at the gene ends were 5 bases for V and 2 bases for J; bases not matched to a gene: 7. There are 16 residues in the CDR3. CDR1 is SGHVS, CDR2 FNYEAQ, per germline. The CDR3 nucleotides read TGTGCCAGCAGCCCAGGGACAGGGGGGGAGAACTATGGCTACACCTTC. Protein product: CASSPGTGGENYGYTF.

Worth noting for this clone: The junction shows a germline mismatch at one end, possibly a read error. This chain uses TRBV27 with TRBJ2-7; possible D gene TRBD1, 6 bases. The CDR3 runs 14 residues. Germline CDR1 and CDR2: MNHEY and SMNVEV (reference sequence). The CDR3 DNA reads as TGTGCCAGCAGTACCGGGACAACCACCTACGGGCAGTACTTC. It is translated as CASSTGTTTYGQYF.

This chain uses TRBV6-6 with TRBJ1-4, with D perhaps matching TRBD1 (6 bases). The germline V and J ends were trimmed by 2 bases and 7 bases, with 11 bases remaining between them. Germline V gene sequence: CDR1 MNHNY, CDR2 SVGAGI (reference sequence). This CDR3 comprises 14 residues. This chain's CDR3 is CASSYTGQLEKLFF. The CDR3 bases are TGTGCCAGCAGTTACACAGGACAGCTTGAAAAACTGTTTTTT.

The rearrangement uses TRBV28 and TRBJ1-4, with no clear D. V gave up 1 base and J gave up 4 bases, with 16 bases separating them. In germline, CDR1 is MDHEN, CDR2 SYDVKM. The CDR3 length is 17 residues. This CDR3 reads CASSLFPPTTFNEKLFF. As DNA, the CDR3 is TGTGCCAGCAGTTTATTCCCTCCTACAACATTTAATGAAAAACTGTTTTTT. Filled out from reference TRBV28 and TRBJ1-4, the complete variable domain reads DVKVTQSSRYLVKRTGEKVFLECVQDMDHENMFWYRQDPGLGLRLIYFSYDVKMKEKGDIPEGYSVSREKKERFSLILESASTNQTSMYLCASSLFPPTTFNEKLFFGSGTQLSVL.

The rearrangement uses TRBV11-2 and TRBJ2-5, with D unresolved. The J call may be in error: the DNA end matches TRBJ2-7 better. The CDR3 sequence is 15 residues long. The germline gives CDR1 SGHAT, CDR2 FQNNGV. The chain's CDR3 is CASSLGAAMTYEQYF. CDR3 nucleotide sequence: TGTGCCAGCAGCTTAGGGGCAGCGATGACCTACGAGCAGTACTTC.

This chain links TRBV30 with TRBJ2-7; no firm D call. This CDR3 comprises 15 residues. V lost 2 bases and J 0 bases, leaving 14 bases between the germline ends. From germline, CDR1 is GTSNPN and CDR2 SVGIG (reference sequence). For the CDR3, the DNA is TGTGCCTGGAGTCGACCAGGTTCCAGCTCCTACGAGCAGTACTTC. Protein: CAWSRPGSSSYEQYF. Variable domain in full (rest from reference TRBV30 and TRBJ2-7): SQTIHQWPATLVQPVGSPLSLECTVEGTSNPNLYWYRQAAGRGLQLLFYSVGIGQISSEVPQNLSASRPQDRQFILSSKKLLLSDSGFYLCAWSRPGSSSYEQYFGPGTRLTVT.

The chain links TRBV21-1 to TRBJ2-6. TRBV21-1 counts as a pseudogene. This CDR3 has 16 residues. The CDR3 DNA sequence: TGTGCCAGCAGCCGGCTTGGGGACCCTGGGGCCAACGTCCTGACTTTC. It yields the protein CASSRLGDPGANVLTF.

This chain uses TRBV30 with TRBJ2-7; a weak D match, TRBD1 (5 bases). This CDR3 is built from 13 residues. Trimming took off 2 bases at V and 2 bases at J, with 10 bases between the two ends. Germline V gene sequence: CDR1 GTSNPN, CDR2 SVGIG (reference sequence). In DNA, the CDR3 is TGTGCCTGGAGTTTTCAGGGCCCCTACGAGCAGTACTTC. Protein product: CAWSFQGPYEQYF.